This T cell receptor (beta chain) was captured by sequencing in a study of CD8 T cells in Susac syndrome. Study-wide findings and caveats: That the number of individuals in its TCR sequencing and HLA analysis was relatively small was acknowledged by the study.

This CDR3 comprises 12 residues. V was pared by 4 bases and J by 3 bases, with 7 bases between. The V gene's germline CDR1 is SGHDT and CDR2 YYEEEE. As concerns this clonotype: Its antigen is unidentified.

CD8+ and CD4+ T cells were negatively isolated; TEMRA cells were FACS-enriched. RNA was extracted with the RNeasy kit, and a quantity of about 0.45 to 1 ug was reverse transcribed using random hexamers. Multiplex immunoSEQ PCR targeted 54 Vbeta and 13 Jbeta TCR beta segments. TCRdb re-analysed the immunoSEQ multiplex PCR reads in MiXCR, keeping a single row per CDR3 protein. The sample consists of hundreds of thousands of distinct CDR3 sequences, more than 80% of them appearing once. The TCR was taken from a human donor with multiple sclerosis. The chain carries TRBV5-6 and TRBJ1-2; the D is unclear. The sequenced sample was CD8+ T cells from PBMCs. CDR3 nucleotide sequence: TGTGCCAGCAGCGCCGGGGACTATGGCTACACCTTC. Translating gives CASSAGDYGYTF.